This note documents a single T cell receptor (beta chain) sequence. Antigen specificity is unknown. Amplified TCR beta CDR3 regions came from RNA transcripts. First-round RT-PCR with HTBI primers amplified the TCR CDR3 region. TCRdb re-derived calls from the multiplex PCR reads in MiXCR, one entry per CDR3 protein. The sample carries approximately 600,000 distinct CDR3 sequences, about 14% recorded once. Clinical symptoms, serum thyroxine, TRAb, thyroid ultrasound and orbital computed tomography informed diagnoses. The authors took PBMCs from over 8.5 ml fresh peripheral blood. These data belong to a study of T cells in Graves' hyperthyroidism and ophthalmopathy. Whole-study results and caveats: Most thyroid-expanded clonotypes above 0.001 were also found in blood.

Material: blood. The receptor's source is a woman aged 25 to 39 with Graves' hyperthyroidism that later progressed to Graves' ophthalmopathy.

The CDR3 spells CASQNEGASNQPQHF. The CDR3 nucleotides read TGTGCCAGCCAAAATGAGGGGGCAAGCAATCAGCCCCAGCATTTT. The chain links TRBV6-1 to TRBJ1-5; 7 nucleotides line up with TRBD1. The CDR3 consists of 15 residues. J was trimmed by 1 base and V by 8 bases; bases with no gene match: 8. Germline V CDR1 and CDR2: MNHNS, SASEGT.